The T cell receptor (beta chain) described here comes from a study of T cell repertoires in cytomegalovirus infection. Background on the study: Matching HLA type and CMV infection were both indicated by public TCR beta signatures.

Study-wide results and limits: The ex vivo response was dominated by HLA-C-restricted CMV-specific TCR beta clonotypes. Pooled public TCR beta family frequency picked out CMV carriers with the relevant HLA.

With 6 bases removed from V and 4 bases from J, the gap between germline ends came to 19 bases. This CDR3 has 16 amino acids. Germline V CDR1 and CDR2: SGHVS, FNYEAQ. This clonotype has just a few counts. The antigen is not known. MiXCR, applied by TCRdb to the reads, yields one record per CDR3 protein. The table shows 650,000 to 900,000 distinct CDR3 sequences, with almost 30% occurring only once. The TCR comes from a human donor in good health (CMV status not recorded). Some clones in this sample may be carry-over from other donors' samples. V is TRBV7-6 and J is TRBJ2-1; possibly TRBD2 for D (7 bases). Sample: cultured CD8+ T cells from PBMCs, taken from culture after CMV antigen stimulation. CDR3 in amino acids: CASSLAGARKYNEQFF. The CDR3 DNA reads TGTGCCAGCAGTCTTGCGGGGGCTAGGAAGTACAATGAGCAGTTCTTC.